These 3 T cell receptor beta chains were sequenced from one sample in a study of T cells in Graves' hyperthyroidism and ophthalmopathy. RNA transcripts yielded amplified TCR beta CDR3 regions. TCR CDR3 regions were first amplified by RT-PCR with HTBI primers. TCRdb passed the multiplex PCR reads through MiXCR, listing each CDR3 protein once. The table records some 350,000 distinct CDR3 sequences, about 15% of them present only once. Sequencing used blood. The receptors were sampled from a woman aged 55-69 years with Graves' ophthalmopathy.

In its sample, this clonotype was seen many times. The chain combines TRBV9 with TRBJ2-7; 10 bases line up with TRBD1. The CDR3 loop spans 15 amino acids. Trimming at V came to 2 bases and at J to 4 bases, leaving 6 bases not matched to a gene. Germline V gene sequence: CDR1 SGDLS, CDR2 YYNGEE. The CDR3 reads CASSVGTGASYEQYF. In nucleotides, the CDR3 is TGTGCCAGCAGCGTCGGGACAGGGGCGTCGTACGAGCAGTACTTC.

This clonotype was recorded at least ten times. The chain couples TRBV18 to TRBJ1-5; no firm D call. The CDR3 totals 13 residues. The V end lost 4 bases, the J end lost 5 bases, and 9 bases lay between the germline ends. The germline gives CDR1 KGHSH, CDR2 LQKENI. The CDR3 loop reads CASSHGTDQPQHF. In DNA form, the CDR3 reads TGTGCCAGCTCACATGGAACGGATCAGCCCCAGCATTTT.

V is TRBV4-2 and J is TRBJ1-1; TRBD1 is a possible D gene (5 bases). The V end lost 3 bases, the J end lost 2 bases, and 13 bases lay between the germline ends. The germline V gene encodes CDR1 LGHNA and CDR2 YNFKEQ. The CDR3 runs to 15 residues. This chain's CDR3 is CASSQGLGANTEAFF. The CDR3 DNA reads as TGTGCCAGCAGCCAGGGTCTCGGGGCAAACACTGAAGCTTTCTTT.